The 12 T cell receptor beta chains below were found in one sample sequenced in a study of regulatory T cells in long-lasting Graves disease. Time point: persistent/refractory GD, antithyroid drugs over 5 years with positive TRAb. PBMCs were the source of the RNA used for TCR sequencing. iRepertoire HTBI primers and Arm-PCR of CDR3 regions built TCR beta libraries. TCRdb re-derived calls from the multiplex PCR reads in MiXCR, one entry per CDR3 protein. The data hold 360,000 or so distinct CDR3 sequences, with roughly 20% observed a single time. Sequencing used peripheral blood mononuclear cells (PBMCs), obtained when the disease was refractory, from a patient treated with antithyroid drugs. These receptors were obtained from a woman between 35 and 50 years old with Graves disease.

This clonotype was detected ten times or more. The genes are TRBV6-2 or TRBV6-3 and TRBJ1-5, with D maybe TRBD1 (6 bases). Germline V lookup: CDR1 MNHEY, CDR2 SVGEGT. This CDR3 region has 14 residues. Trimming shortened V by 4 bases and J by 5 bases, and 12 bases separated the two germline ends. In DNA form, the CDR3 reads TGTGCCAGCAGTTCGCAGGGGCCCCATCAGCCCCAGCATTTT. Translated: CASSSQGPHQPQHF.

The genes are TRBV19 and TRBJ1-1; no definite D call. V was clipped by 11 bases and J by 3 bases, with 7 bases between them. This CDR3 spans 10 amino acids. From germline, CDR1 is LNHDA and CDR2 SQIVND (reference sequence). CDR3 in DNA: TGTGCCGGTGGCGACACTGAAGCTTTCTTT. As protein: CAGGDTEAFF.

This clonotype was recorded at least ten times. J is TRBJ1-4 and V is TRBV20-1, with unresolved D. Germline lookup yields CDR1 DFQATT and CDR2 SNEGSKA (reference sequence). The length of the CDR3 is 13 residues. V was cut by 5 bases and J by 10 bases, with 17 bases left in between. The CDR3 loop reads CSASVGLLGKLFF. CDR3 coding DNA: TGCAGTGCTTCGGTCGGACTGCTAGGAAAACTGTTTTTT.

This clonotype was seen a handful of times. The chain joins TRBV28 to TRBJ2-7; 9 nucleotides agree with TRBD2. The length of the CDR3 is 14 residues. Germline V gene data show CDR1 as MDHEN and CDR2 as SYDVKM. V lost 6 bases and J lost 4; bases outside the gene matches: 7. The CDR3 bases are TGTGCCAGCAGGTTAGCGGGAGCCGGGTACGAGCAGTACTTC. Amino acid sequence: CASRLAGAGYEQYF.

This clonotype occurred many times. V gene TRBV12-3 or TRBV12-4 combines with J gene TRBJ2-2; 10 positions agree with TRBD1. The J segment lost 7 bases and the V segment lost 5 bases, leaving 7 bases of the junction unmatched. The CDR3 has 15 residues. In nucleotides, the CDR3 is TGTGCCAGCAGTCCCGACAGGGGGCAGGGCGGGGAGCTGTTTTTT. The encoded protein is CASSPDRGQGGELFF.

This clonotype appeared many times. The chain carries TRBV5-1 and TRBJ1-5, with 7 positions matching TRBD1. The germline V gene encodes CDR1 SGHRS and CDR2 YFSETQ. The trim removed 0 bases at V and 7 bases at J, leaving 7 bases unmatched. The CDR3 is 15 residues long. CDR3 nucleotide sequence: TGCGCCAGCAGCTTGGGAGGGGGCGCAGGACAGCCCCAGCATTTT. It specifies CASSLGGGAGQPQHF.

For this clonotype: A much larger clone sits a single nucleotide away, making a read error possible. The chain couples TRBV7-9 to TRBJ1-4; D is ambiguous. The CDR3 is 15 residues long. Germline loops: CDR1 SEHNR, CDR2 FQNEAQ (reference sequence). CDR3 region: CASSLRTSNVEELFF. The CDR3 DNA reads TGTGCCAGCAGCTTGCGGACTTCCAACGTTGAAGAACTGTTTTTT. Supplemented by reference TRBV7-9 and TRBJ1-4, the full variable domain reads DTGVSQNPRHKITKRGQNVTFRCDPISEHNRLYWYRQTLGQGPEFLTYFQNEAQLEKSRLLSDRFSAERPKGSFSTLEIQRTEQGDSAMYLCASSLRTSNVEELFFGSGTQLSVL.

V and J are TRBV9 and TRBJ2-7; D is possibly TRBD2 (6 bases). The length of the CDR3 is 14 residues. Trimming took off 3 bases at V and 4 bases at J, with 14 bases between the two ends. Germline assignment: CDR1 SGDLS and CDR2 YYNGEE. This chain's CDR3 is CASSASGGQYEQYF. CDR3 sequence (DNA): TGTGCCAGCAGCGCCTCCGGGGGTCAATACGAGCAGTACTTC.

This clonotype was seen repeatedly, ten times or more. The chain joins TRBV2 to TRBJ1-1; unclear D gene. Germline CDR1 and CDR2: SNHLY and FYNNEI. This CDR3 has 14 amino acids. Trimming removed 5 bases at V and 3 bases at J, with 13 bases between. The CDR3 DNA reads as TGTGCCAGCAGTACTACTATGGGTTACACTGAAGCTTTCTTT. This codes for CASSTTMGYTEAFF.

V and J are TRBV3-1 and TRBJ2-2; a possible D gene is TRBD1 (5 bases). Germline-derived CDR1 and CDR2 are LGHDT and YNNKEL (reference sequence). V shed 1 base and J shed 9 bases, with 27 bases lying between them. This CDR3 has 19 residues. The CDR3 DNA is TGTGCCAGCAGCCAAGTAGAAACAAGGGGCCAGGGTAAAGGAAGGGAGCTGTTTTTT. This gives the protein CASSQVETRGQGKGRELFF.

The V gene is TRBV4-2, the J gene TRBJ1-2; D unresolved. Germline assignment: CDR1 LGHNA and CDR2 YNFKEQ. V shed 0 bases and J shed 3 bases, with 11 bases lying between them. CDR3 length equals 15 residues. This CDR3 is CASSQESQDYYGYTF. DNA for the CDR3: TGTGCCAGCAGCCAAGAGAGCCAGGACTACTATGGCTACACCTTC.

The rearrangement joins TRBV5-6 to TRBJ2-2; 7 nucleotides agree with TRBD1. V lost 4 bases to trimming and J lost 2 bases; unmatched junction nucleotides: 8. The CDR3 consists of 16 residues. Germline values: CDR1 SGHDT, CDR2 YYEEEE. CDR3 nucleotide sequence: TGTGCCAGCAGCCAGATAGGGACAGTAAACACCGGGGAGCTGTTTTTT. Translating gives CASSQIGTVNTGELFF.